The clone carrying this T cell receptor beta chain came up once. Antigen unknown. The sample is drawn from a study of T cell responses to AZD1222 COVID-19 vaccine. The overall study: Samples with a second dose at about 4 or about 12 weeks were pooled together. Whole-study results and caveats: White British donors predominated, females outnumbered males, and clonal diversity was possibly underestimated. Sampled repertoires all dated from after the peak T cell response.

Some clones are missing from TCRdb's copy, which holds only in-frame ones; the method was immunoSEQ multiplex PCR. Of about 150,000 clones in the sample, around 93% are singletons; the top ten hold over 1.3%. Per germline, CDR1 LNHNV and CDR2 YYDKDF (reference sequence). The length of the CDR3 is 14 residues. V shed 0 bases and J shed 4 bases, with 10 bases lying between them. The chain carries TRBV15 and TRBJ2-7; maybe TRBD2 (5 bases). The sample was peripheral blood, taken on day 0 of AZD1222 vaccination. The TCR sequence derives from an adult in good health. The CDR3 protein is CATSRDRTLYEQYF. CDR3 nucleotides: TGTGCCACCAGCAGAGATAGGACTCTATACGAGCAGTACTTC. Combining the CDR3 with reference TRBV15 and TRBJ2-7 gives the whole variable domain DAMVIQNPRYQVTQFGKPVTLSCSQTLNHNVMYWYQQKSSQAPKLLFHYYDKDFNNEADTPDNFQSRRPNTSFCFLDIRSPGLGDTAMYLCATSRDRTLYEQYFGPGTRLTVT.